This T cell receptor beta chain stems from a study of a mutant IDH1 vaccine in newly diagnosed glioma. Study-wide background: Treated individuals were around 60% male and around 38% female, averaging roughly 38 years of age. Patients previously underwent radiotherapy, temozolomide, or both, and most underwent both.

Broader study findings: Vaccine-induced immune responses were detected in over 90% of patients.

Notes on this clone: What it binds is unknown.

Sequencing was performed with immunoSEQ multiplex PCR; in TCRdb, only in-frame clones are kept and a portion is missing. The data show tens of thousands of clones, about 91% seen once. Time point noted: week 23, last vaccination. Vaccinated patients received 300 ug of mutant IDH1 20-mer peptide per dose, with topical imiquimod. New astrocytomas of WHO grade 3 or 4 that were IDH1-mutant and ATRX-lost were found in the donors. The sequence came from a man in his forties or fifties with glioma. This material consisted of PBMCs, taken from a glioma patient whose treatment included an IDH1 peptide vaccine.

CDR3 amino acids: CASSQDHQGSYEQYF. The CDR3 DNA reads as TGTGCCAGCAGCCAAGATCACCAGGGCTCCTACGAGCAGTACTTC. The chain has TRBV4-2 and TRBJ2-7; TRBD1 might be the D (5 bases). CDR1 is LGHNA, CDR2 YNFKEQ, per germline. There are 15 residues in the CDR3. Trimming removed 0 bases at V and 0 bases at J, with 9 bases between.